This T cell receptor (beta chain) was profiled in a study of blood T cell repertoires in COVID-19. Study-wide background: From the United States, Italy and Spain came samples of acute and convalescent COVID-19.

Clones were read by immunoSEQ multiplex PCR, and TCRdb kept only the in-frame ones, dropping some. The sample has 100,000 to 150,000 clones, over 55% seen once; the top ten hold approximately 2%. Sequencing was done on a sample of peripheral blood. This receptor was taken from a woman between 65 and 79 years old with acute or convalescent COVID-19.

The CDR3 DNA sequence: TGTGCCAGCAGCTTAGGGACAGACACAGATACGCAGTATTTT. It encodes CASSLGTDTDTQYF. The chain carries TRBV7-2 and TRBJ2-3; weak D call: TRBD1 (6 bases). In germline, CDR1 is SGHTA, CDR2 FQGNSA. Trimming stripped 1 base from V and 2 bases from J, with 7 bases between. The CDR3 sequence is 14 residues long.